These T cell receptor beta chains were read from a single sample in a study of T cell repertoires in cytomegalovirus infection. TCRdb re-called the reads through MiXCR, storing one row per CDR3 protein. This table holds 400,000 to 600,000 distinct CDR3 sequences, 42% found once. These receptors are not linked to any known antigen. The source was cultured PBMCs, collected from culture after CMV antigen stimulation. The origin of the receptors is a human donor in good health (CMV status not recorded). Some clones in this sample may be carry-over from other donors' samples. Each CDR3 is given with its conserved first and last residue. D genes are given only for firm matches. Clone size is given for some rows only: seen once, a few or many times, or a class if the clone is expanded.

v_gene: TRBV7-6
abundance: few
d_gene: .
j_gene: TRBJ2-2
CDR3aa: CASSLVDGGTGELFF
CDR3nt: TGTGCCAGCAGCTTAGTGGACGGAGGGACCGGGGAGCTGTTTTTT

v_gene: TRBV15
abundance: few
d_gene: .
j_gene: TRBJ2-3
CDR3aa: CATSRDRGIADTQYF
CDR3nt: TGTGCCACCAGCAGAGATCGCGGGATTGCAGATACGCAGTATTTT

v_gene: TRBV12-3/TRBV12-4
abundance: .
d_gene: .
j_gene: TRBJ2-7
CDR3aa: CASRGSLHEQYF
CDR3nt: TGTGCCAGCAGGGGATCACTCCACGAGCAGTACTTC

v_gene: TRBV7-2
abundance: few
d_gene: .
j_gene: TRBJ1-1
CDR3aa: CASSQHNPTEAFF
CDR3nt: TGTGCCAGCAGCCAACATAACCCGACTGAAGCTTTCTTT

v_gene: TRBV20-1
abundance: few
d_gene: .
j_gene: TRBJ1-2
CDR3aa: CSSWIPASIGYTF
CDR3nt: TGCAGTTCCTGGATCCCAGCCTCGATCGGCTACACCTTC

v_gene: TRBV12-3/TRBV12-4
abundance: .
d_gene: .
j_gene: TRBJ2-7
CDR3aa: CASSNSYEQYF
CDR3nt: TGTGCCAGCAGTAACTCCTACGAGCAGTACTTC

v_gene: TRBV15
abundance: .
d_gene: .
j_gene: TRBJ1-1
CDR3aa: CATSRNLGGGTEAFF
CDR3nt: TGTGCCACCAGCAGAAACCTCGGGGGGGGCACTGAAGCTTTCTTT

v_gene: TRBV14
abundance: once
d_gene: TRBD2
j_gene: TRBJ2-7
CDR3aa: CASSPSTGRGYF
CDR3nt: TGTGCCAGCAGCCCCTCTACTGGGAGGGGGTACTTC

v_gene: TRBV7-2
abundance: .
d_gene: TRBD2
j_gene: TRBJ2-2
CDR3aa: CASRRTSGPNTGELFF
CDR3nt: TGTGCCAGCAGAAGGACTAGCGGGCCCAACACCGGGGAGCTGTTTTTT

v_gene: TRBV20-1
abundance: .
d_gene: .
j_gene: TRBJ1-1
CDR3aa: CSAISNTEAFF
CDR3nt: TGCAGTGCTATTTCGAACACTGAAGCTTTCTTT

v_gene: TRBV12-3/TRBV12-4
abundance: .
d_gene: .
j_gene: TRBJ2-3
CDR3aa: CASSTEGQYYTDTQYF
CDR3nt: TGTGCCAGCAGTACAGAAGGACAGTACTACACAGATACGCAGTATTTT

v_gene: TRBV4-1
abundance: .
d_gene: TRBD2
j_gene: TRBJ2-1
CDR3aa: CASRQGLAGGLSYNEQFF
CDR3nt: TGCGCCAGCAGGCAGGGACTAGCGGGGGGCCTCTCCTACAATGAGCAGTTCTTC

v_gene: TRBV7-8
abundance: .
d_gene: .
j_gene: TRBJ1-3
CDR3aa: CASSSLWARATGNTIYF
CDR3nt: TGTGCCAGCAGCAGCTTATGGGCTAGGGCAACTGGAAACACCATATATTTT

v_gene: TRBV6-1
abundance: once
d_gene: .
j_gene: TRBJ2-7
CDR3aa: CASSVGISYEQYF
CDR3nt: TGTGCCAGCAGTGTCGGCATATCCTACGAGCAGTACTTC

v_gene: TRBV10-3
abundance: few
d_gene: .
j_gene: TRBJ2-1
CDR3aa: CAISEEDNEQFF
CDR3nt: TGTGCCATCAGTGAGGAGGACAATGAGCAGTTCTTC

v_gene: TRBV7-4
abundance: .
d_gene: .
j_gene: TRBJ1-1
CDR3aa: CASSLFGADTEAFF
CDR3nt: TGTGCCAGCAGCTTGTTTGGGGCGGACACTGAAGCTTTCTTT

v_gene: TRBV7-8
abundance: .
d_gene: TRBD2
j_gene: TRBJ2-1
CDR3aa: CASSLMTSGINEQFF
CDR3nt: TGTGCCAGCAGCTTAATGACTAGCGGGATTAATGAGCAGTTCTTC

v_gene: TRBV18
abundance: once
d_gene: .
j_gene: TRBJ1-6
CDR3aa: CASSPFERSYNSPLHF
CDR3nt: TGTGCCAGCTCACCTTTCGAGAGGTCCTATAATTCACCCCTCCACTTT

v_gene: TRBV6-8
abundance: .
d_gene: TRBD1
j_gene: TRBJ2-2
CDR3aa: CASSHRQGVTGELFF
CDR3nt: TGTGCCAGCAGTCACCGACAGGGGGTCACCGGGGAGCTGTTTTTT

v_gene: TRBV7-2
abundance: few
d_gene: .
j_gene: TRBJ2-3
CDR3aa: CASSLIGDADTQYF
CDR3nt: TGTGCCAGCAGCTTAATAGGGGACGCAGATACGCAGTATTTT

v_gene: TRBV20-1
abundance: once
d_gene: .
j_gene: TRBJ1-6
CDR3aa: CSASVGGDNSPLHF
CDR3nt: TGCAGTGCCTCCGTGGGCGGGGATAATTCACCCCTCCACTTT

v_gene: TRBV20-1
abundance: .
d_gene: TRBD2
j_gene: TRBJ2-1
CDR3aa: CSAIAGSSYNEQFF
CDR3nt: TGCAGTGCAATAGCGGGGAGCTCCTACAATGAGCAGTTCTTC

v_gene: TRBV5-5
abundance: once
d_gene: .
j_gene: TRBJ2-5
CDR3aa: CASSSIGSGQETQYF
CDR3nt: TGTGCCAGCAGCTCCATTGGTAGCGGACAAGAGACCCAGTACTTC

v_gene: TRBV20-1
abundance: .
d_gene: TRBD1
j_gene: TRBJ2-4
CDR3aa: CSGLGQGPKNIQYF
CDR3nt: TGCAGTGGGCTGGGACAGGGGCCCAAAAACATTCAGTACTTC

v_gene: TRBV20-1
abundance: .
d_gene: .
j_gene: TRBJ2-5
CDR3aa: CSALRDLWTQYF
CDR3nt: TGCAGTGCTCTCCGGGACCTATGGACCCAGTACTTC

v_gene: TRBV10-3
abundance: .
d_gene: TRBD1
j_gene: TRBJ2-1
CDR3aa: CAIRRDREVAEQFF
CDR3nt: TGTGCCATCAGACGGGACAGGGAGGTTGCGGAGCAGTTCTTC

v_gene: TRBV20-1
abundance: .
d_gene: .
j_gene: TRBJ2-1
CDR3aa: CSASQFLRYDHNEQFF
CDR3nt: TGCAGTGCTTCCCAGTTTTTGAGGTACGATCACAATGAGCAGTTCTTC

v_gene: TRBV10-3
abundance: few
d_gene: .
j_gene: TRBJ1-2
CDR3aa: CAISSGVLSEGYTF
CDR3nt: TGTGCCATCAGTTCAGGGGTTCTGTCTGAAGGCTACACCTTC

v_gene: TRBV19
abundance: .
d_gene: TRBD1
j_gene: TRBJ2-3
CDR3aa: CASSILGQSTDTQYF
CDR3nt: TGTGCCAGTAGTATATTGGGACAGTCCACAGATACGCAGTATTTT

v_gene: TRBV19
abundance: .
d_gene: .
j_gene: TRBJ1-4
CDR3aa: CASSIGDLNEKLFF
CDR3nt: TGTGCCAGTAGTATTGGGGACCTAAATGAAAAACTGTTTTTT

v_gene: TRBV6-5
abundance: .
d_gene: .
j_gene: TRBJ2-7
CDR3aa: CASSYTLDRFHEQYF
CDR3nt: TGTGCCAGCAGTTACACATTAGACAGGTTCCACGAGCAGTACTTC